This TCR beta chain stems from a study of human T cells and chemical hapten exposure. Study-wide results and caveats: Expanded TCRs made up significantly more big CDR3 similarity clusters than controls did. Sensitizing with DPC caused no change in TCRs above 1 in 1000 frequency.

This clonotype was observed a few times. What it binds is unknown. Time point denoted: patch test 1, 2 weeks after DPC sensitization. This sample's treatment: therapeutic diphenylcyclopropenone sensitization with weekly scalp DPC. It was unfractionated whole blood from which total RNA was extracted. TCRdb re-called the RACE reads with MiXCR, one entry per CDR3 protein. The data contain approximately 73,000 distinct CDR3 sequences, about a tenth of them singletons. Specimen: whole blood, collected in connection with sensitization to the hapten diphenylcyclopropenone (DPC). The origin of this receptor is a woman between 45 and 60 years old with alopecia areata. Some clones in this sample may be carry-over from other donors' samples.

Written as DNA, the CDR3 is TGTGCCTGGAGTGTACGTTTGGGTAGCTATGGCTACACCTTC. It is translated as CAWSVRLGSYGYTF. The genes are TRBV30 and TRBJ1-2; D not certain. CDR1 and CDR2 (germline): GTSNPN, SVGIG (reference sequence). Trimming shortened V by 0 bases and J by 4 bases, and 12 bases separated the two germline ends. The CDR3 has 14 residues. Looking up the rest from reference TRBV30 and TRBJ1-2 gives the full variable domain: SQTIHQWPATLVQPVGSPLSLECTVEGTSNPNLYWYRQAAGRGLQLLFYSVGIGQISSEVPQNLSASRPQDRQFILSSKKLLLSDSGFYLCAWSVRLGSYGYTFGSGTRLTVV.